Below are 15 T cell receptor beta chains sequenced from a single sample in a study of human CD8 memory T cell subsets. Sequencing libraries of TCR beta were made by UMI-labeled 5' RACE. Each CDR3 protein gets one entry in TCRdb, which reprocessed the 5' RACE reads and gives no DNA. The sample totals under 14,000 distinct CDR3 sequences; its top ten clones hold around a sixth. The source material was CD8+ T cells from PBMCs. The receptors come from a human donor in good health.

This clonotype is identified as medium-sized from frequency. The chain carries TRBV29-1 and TRBJ1-2. CDR3 length: 15 amino acids. From germline, CDR1 is SQVTM and CDR2 ANQGSEA. CDR3 protein: CSVEAYRTANYGYTF.

The J gene is TRBJ2-5, the V gene TRBV19; TCRdb selects TRBD1, and the lack of DNA leaves this call unchecked. Per germline, CDR1 LNHDA and CDR2 SQIVND (reference sequence). The CDR3 has 14 amino acids. CDR3 residues: CASSIEGRGETQYF.

Measured by frequency, this clonotype is medium-sized (0.01 to 0.1%). J is TRBJ2-1 and V is TRBV28; TCRdb's D call of TRBD1 is untestable without DNA. The CDR3 extends over 16 amino acids. Germline CDR1 reads MDHEN; CDR2 reads SYDVKM. CDR3 sequence reads: CASRKPGQGNYNEQFF.

This chain links TRBV4-1 with TRBJ2-7; the D gene TCRdb calls, TRBD1, cannot be checked with no DNA. This CDR3 has 13 amino acids. Germline V lookup: CDR1 MGHRA, CDR2 YSYEKL. CDR3: CASSQGQTYEQYF.

According to its frequency, this clonotype is medium-sized. The gene calls are TRBV28 and TRBJ2-5; TCRdb's assignment of TRBD2 cannot be checked, as there is no DNA. The CDR3 runs 15 residues. Germline CDR1 and CDR2: MDHEN and SYDVKM. The CDR3 here is CASEQEAGNQETQYF.

The V call is TRBV27, the J call TRBJ2-6; the D gene TCRdb calls, TRBD2, cannot be checked with no DNA. The CDR3 has 17 amino acids. The germline V gene has CDR1 MNHEY and CDR2 SMNVEV (reference sequence). The CDR3 sequence is CASSLEGLYSGANVLTF. The entire variable domain, with the rest obtained from reference TRBV27 and TRBJ2-6, is as follows: EAQVTQNPRYLITVTGKKLTVTCSQNMNHEYMSWYRQDPGLGLRQIYYSMNVEVTDKGDVPEGYKVSRKEKRNFPLILESPSPNQTSLYFCASSLEGLYSGANVLTFGAGSRLTVL.

The CDR3 sequence is CASSVLDSGHTTDTQYF. This sequence joins TRBV9 and TRBJ2-3; TCRdb's assignment of TRBD1 cannot be checked, as there is no DNA. The CDR3 consists of 17 residues. Germline lookup yields CDR1 SGDLS and CDR2 YYNGEE.

This sequence joins TRBV27 and TRBJ2-5; the TCRdb D gene call, TRBD1, has no DNA to confirm it. The length of the CDR3 is 16 residues. Germline loops: CDR1 MNHEY, CDR2 SMNVEV (reference sequence). CDR3 loop: CASSVGTVYGQETQYF.

This chain links TRBV7-9 with TRBJ2-1. The CDR3 has 16 amino acids. Germline V CDR1 and CDR2: SEHNR, FQNEAQ (reference sequence). This chain's CDR3 is CASSLGLGSSYNEQFF.

The V call is TRBV15, the J call TRBJ2-1; TCRdb gives TRBD2 as the D gene, but with no DNA this cannot be confirmed. This CDR3 region has 16 residues. Germline V CDR1 and CDR2: LNHNV, YYDKDF (reference sequence). The CDR3 sequence: CATSRDRGSGRNEQFF.

This clonotype registers medium-sized by frequency. The genes are TRBV6-1 and TRBJ2-5; TCRdb gives TRBD1 as the D gene, but with no DNA this cannot be confirmed. Germline loops: CDR1 MNHNS, CDR2 SASEGT. CDR3 length equals 16 residues. This chain's CDR3 is CASSEGDRTYQETQYF.

The chain employs TRBV3-1 and TRBJ2-5. Germline CDR1 is LGHDT and CDR2 is YNNKEL (reference sequence). The length of the CDR3 is 14 residues. The CDR3 protein is CASSQEWGQETQYF.

V is TRBV20-1 and J is TRBJ2-3; the TCRdb D gene call, TRBD1, has no DNA to confirm it. The CDR3 loop spans 16 amino acids. Germline assignment: CDR1 DFQATT and CDR2 SNEGSKA (reference sequence). The CDR3 loop is CSARGGTGTSTDTQYF.

V gene TRBV7-6 combines with J gene TRBJ2-5; there is no DNA to check the TCRdb D call of TRBD1. Germline CDR1 and CDR2: SGHVS and FNYEAQ. This CDR3 has 14 amino acids. CDR3: CASSPLWGGETQYF. Combining the CDR3 with reference TRBV7-6 and TRBJ2-5 gives the whole variable domain GAGVSQSPRYKVTKRGQDVALRCDPISGHVSLYWYRQALGQGPEFLTYFNYEAQQDKSGLPNDRFSAERPEGSISTLTIQRTEQRDSAMYRCASSPLWGGETQYFGPGTRLLVL.

The rearrangement joins TRBV7-8 to TRBJ2-5; TCRdb returns TRBD2, unconfirmable since there is no DNA. CDR3 length: 14 residues. Germline V lookup: CDR1 SGHVS, CDR2 FQNEAQ. The CDR3 spells CASSLEGLAGTQYF.